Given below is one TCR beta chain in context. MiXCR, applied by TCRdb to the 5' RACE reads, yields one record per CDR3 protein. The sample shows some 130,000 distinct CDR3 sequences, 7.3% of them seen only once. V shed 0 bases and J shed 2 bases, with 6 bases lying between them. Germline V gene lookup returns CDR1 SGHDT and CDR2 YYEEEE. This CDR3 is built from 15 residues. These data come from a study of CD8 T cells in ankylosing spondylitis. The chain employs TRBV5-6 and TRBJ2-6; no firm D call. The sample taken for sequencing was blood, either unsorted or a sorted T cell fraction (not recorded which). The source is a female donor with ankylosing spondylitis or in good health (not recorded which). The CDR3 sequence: CASSLARPGANVLTF. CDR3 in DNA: TGTGCCAGCAGCTTGGCTAGGCCTGGGGCCAACGTCCTGACTTTC. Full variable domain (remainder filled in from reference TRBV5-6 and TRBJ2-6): DAGVTQSPTHLIKTRGQQVTLRCSPKSGHDTVSWYQQALGQGPQFIFQYYEEEERQRGNFPDRFSGHQFPNYSSELNVNALLLGDSALYLCASSLARPGANVLTFGAGSRLTVL.